Detailed here is one T cell receptor (beta chain). The data stem from a study of somatic mutations in cytotoxic T cells in rheumatoid arthritis. V was shortened by 5 bases and J by 3 bases, with 9 bases between the two germline ends. This CDR3 is 13 amino acids long. The germline gives CDR1 MNHEY, CDR2 SVGAGI. Sequenced by immunoSEQ multiplex PCR; TCRdb stores in-frame clones only, minus some. This table holds about 7,400 clones, roughly 90% found once. The chain joins TRBV6-5 to TRBJ2-3; tentatively, D is TRBD2 (5 bases). Sequencing input: CD8+ T cells sorted from blood. The clonotype comes from a man in his forties with rheumatoid arthritis. The CDR3, as DNA: TGTGCCAGCAGTCGCCGCGGGACAGATACGCAGTATTTT. This translates into CASSRRGTDTQYF.